This entry lists 8 T cell receptor beta chains sequenced from one sample in a study of cytomegalovirus exposure and HLA in healthy donors. Primers: 60 Vbeta forward and 13 Jbeta reverse. Profiled with immunoSEQ multiplex PCR; TCRdb holds only in-frame clones, not every one. The sample holds roughly 160,000 clones, around 69% seen once. Sequenced: PBMCs. Receptors were obtained from a woman aged 25 to 39 in good health and CMV-seronegative.

The V call is TRBV25-1, the J call TRBJ2-1; perhaps TRBD1 as D (5 bases). The CDR3 loop spans 15 amino acids. Trimming shortened V by 3 bases and J by 4 bases, and 13 bases separated the two germline ends. Germline assignment: CDR1 MGHDK and CDR2 SYGVNS. CDR3 in amino acids: CASSDLRVGYNEQFF. As DNA, the CDR3 is TGTGCCAGCAGTGACCTCAGGGTGGGGTACAATGAGCAGTTCTTC. Based on the CDR3 plus reference TRBV25-1 and TRBJ2-1, the full variable domain is EADIYQTPRYLVIGTGKKITLECSQTMGHDKMYWYQQDPGMELHLIHYSYGVNSTEKGDLSSESTVSRIRTEHFPLTLESARPSHTSQYLCASSDLRVGYNEQFFGPGTRLTVL.

The chain joins TRBV10-3 to TRBJ1-1; TRBD1 matches 7 bases. The CDR3 runs 15 residues. The ends lost 6 bases at V and 1 base at J; junction bases unmatched: 8. Germline V lookup: CDR1 ENHRY, CDR2 SYGVKD. The CDR3 is CAIRKGGQQNTEAFF. Written as DNA, the CDR3 is TGTGCCATCAGGAAGGGGGGACAGCAGAACACTGAAGCTTTCTTT.

This sequence joins TRBV5-6 and TRBJ2-7; no clear D. The CDR3 sequence is 15 residues long. Trimming cost V 1 base and J 1 base, with 12 bases left between them. The germline V gene encodes CDR1 SGHDT and CDR2 YYEEEE. The chain's CDR3 is CASSLIRAESYEQYF. The CDR3 coding sequence is TGTGCCAGCAGCTTGATCCGAGCTGAGTCCTACGAGCAGTACTTC.

The chain recombines TRBV6-5 with TRBJ1-5; tentatively, D is TRBD1 (6 bases). V lost 2 bases and J lost 2, with 10 bases in between. The CDR3 extends over 15 amino acids. Germline CDR1 and CDR2: MNHEY and SVGAGI. As DNA, the CDR3 is TGTGCCAGCAGTTACGAAGGGGGAGGCAATCAGCCCCAGCATTTT. Its translation: CASSYEGGGNQPQHF.

The J gene is TRBJ2-1, the V gene TRBV13; tentative D call: TRBD1 (5 bases). With 3 bases removed from V and 10 bases from J, the gap between germline ends came to 7 bases. The CDR3 is 11 amino acids. The V gene's germline CDR1 is PRHDT and CDR2 FYEKMQ (reference sequence). The chain's CDR3 is CASSFHREQFF. The DNA for the CDR3 is TGTGCCAGCAGCTTCCACAGGGAGCAGTTCTTC.

The rearrangement joins TRBV5-1 to TRBJ2-5; 9 bases are shared with TRBD1. The CDR3 runs to 17 residues. Germline V CDR1 and CDR2: SGHRS, YFSETQ. Trimming removed 4 bases from V and 5 bases from J; junction bases left unmatched: 15. In nucleotides, the CDR3 is TGCGCCAGCAGCCTCGGACAGGGGATCGGGGGAGTGGAGACCCAGTACTTC. Its protein is CASSLGQGIGGVETQYF.

This clone was seen once. This chain links TRBV5-6 with TRBJ2-1, with 10 bases matching TRBD1. V shed 4 bases and J 9 bases; nucleotides not matched to a gene: 7. Germline V gene data show CDR1 as SGHDT and CDR2 as YYEEEE. This CDR3 region has 14 residues. The CDR3 reads CASSIGQGGGEQFF. The CDR3 region has the DNA TGTGCCAGCAGCATCGGACAGGGGGGGGGTGAGCAGTTCTTC.

The chain couples TRBV28 to TRBJ2-7; D not certain. Germline loops: CDR1 MDHEN, CDR2 SYDVKM. CDR3 size: 16 residues. V lost 5 bases and J lost 0, with 17 bases in between. CDR3 coding DNA: TGTGCCAGCAGTCCTATGACAAGTCATTCCTCCTACGAGCAGTACTTC. It yields the protein CASSPMTSHSSYEQYF.